These 32 T cell receptor beta chains share one sample of origin, sequenced in a study of radiation and T cells in renal cell carcinoma. The time point was: blood 2 weeks post-SBRT. As for treatment: 15 Gy SBRT to primary tumor, nephrectomy 4 weeks later. Here immunoSEQ multiplex PCR was the method, and the copy in TCRdb shows in-frame clones only, minus some. Of over 60,000 clones listed, around three quarters are singletons. The material sequenced was blood, taken from a patient whose treatment included radiotherapy and nephrectomy. These TCRs come from a man aged 55-75 years with renal cell carcinoma.

The chain links TRBV19 to TRBJ1-2; 10 bases line up with TRBD1. The CDR3 is 15 amino acids. J lost 4 bases, V lost 6 bases, and 8 bases had no gene match. CDR1 and CDR2 from the germline V gene are LNHDA and SQIVND (reference sequence). CDR3 residues: CASRAPTGGFYGYTF. DNA for the CDR3: TGTGCCAGTAGGGCCCCGACAGGGGGCTTCTATGGCTACACCTTC.

The rearrangement uses TRBV7-2 and TRBJ2-5, with D perhaps given as TRBD1 or TRBD2 (6 bases each). This CDR3 region has 14 residues. CDR1 and CDR2 from the germline V gene are SGHTA and FQGNSA. V was shortened by 4 bases and J by 5 bases, with 14 bases between the two germline ends. As DNA, the CDR3 is TGTGCCAGCAGCTCTCTGGGGGGCAGGGAGACCCAGTACTTC. Its translation: CASSSLGGRETQYF.

The rearrangement links TRBV6-1 to TRBJ1-2; the D gene is possibly TRBD1 (6 bases). This CDR3 is 13 amino acids long. Per germline, CDR1 MNHNS and CDR2 SASEGT. The V gene lost 3 bases and the J gene lost 3 bases, with 8 bases spanning the gap. The CDR3 region has the DNA TGTGCCAGCAGTGATCCAGGGGACTATGGCTACACCTTC. Encoded protein: CASSDPGDYGYTF.

The chain combines TRBV5-1 with TRBJ2-2; D is unclear. Trimming shortened V by 3 bases and J by 0 bases, and 9 bases separated the two germline ends. Per the germline V gene, CDR1 is SGHRS and CDR2 is YFSETQ. The CDR3 is made up of 15 amino acids. CDR3 in amino acids: CASSWAFANTGELFF. DNA for the CDR3: TGCGCCAGCAGCTGGGCTTTCGCGAACACCGGGGAGCTGTTTTTT.

This clone was seen more than once but under ten times. The chain links TRBV10-3 to TRBJ1-4, with unresolved D. This CDR3 region has 16 residues. The germline V gene encodes CDR1 ENHRY and CDR2 SYGVKD. V lost 2 bases and J lost 6, with 16 bases in between. In DNA form, the CDR3 reads TGTGCCATCAGTGAGGGTGTTTTGAAGCCTCATGAAAAACTGTTTTTT. Protein sequence: CAISEGVLKPHEKLFF.

The chain employs TRBV18 and TRBJ2-3, with 7 bases identical to TRBD2. After removal of 3 bases from V and 0 bases from J, the junction contained 6 bases not matched to a gene. Germline CDR1 KGHSH, CDR2 LQKENI. The CDR3 is 16 residues long. This CDR3 is CASSPPMGGSTDTQYF. In nucleotides, the CDR3 is TGTGCCAGCTCACCCCCGATGGGGGGGAGCACAGATACGCAGTATTTT.

Written as DNA, the CDR3 is TGTGCCAGCAGCCGCGACATAGCGGGAGGGAGGACCGGGGAGCTGTTTTTT. Its translation: CASSRDIAGGRTGELFF. The V and J genes are TRBV4-2 and TRBJ2-2, with 11 positions matching TRBD2. Germline values: CDR1 LGHNA, CDR2 YNFKEQ. Trimming cost V 4 bases and J 5 bases; bases outside gene matches: 9. The CDR3 extends over 17 amino acids.

This rearrangement joins TRBV6-6 to TRBJ2-3; D remains unclear. Germline CDR1 is MNHNY and CDR2 is SVGAGI (reference sequence). The length of the CDR3 is 14 residues. The V gene lost 2 bases and the J gene lost 0 bases, with 6 bases spanning the gap. CDR3 in amino acids: CASSYVTSTDTQYF. DNA of the CDR3: TGTGCCAGCAGTTACGTGACTAGCACAGATACGCAGTATTTT.

The chain uses TRBV29-1 and TRBJ1-3; perhaps TRBD1 as D (5 bases). The ends were cut back, 1 base at V and 7 bases at J, with 11 bases in the middle. The CDR3 consists of 13 residues. Germline V gene sequence: CDR1 SQVTM, CDR2 ANQGSEA. In nucleotides, the CDR3 is TGCAGCGTTGAAGTGGAGGGACGGAACACCATATATTTT. It codes for CSVEVEGRNTIYF.

This clone appeared a few times. This sequence joins TRBV5-1 and TRBJ2-7; D is ambiguous. Per the germline V gene, CDR1 is SGHRS and CDR2 is YFSETQ. The CDR3 extends over 15 amino acids. V dropped 0 bases and J dropped 0 bases, with 10 bases sitting between them. CDR3 coding DNA: TGCGCCAGCAGCTTGGGAGACATGGCCTCCTACGAGCAGTACTTC. Protein: CASSLGDMASYEQYF.

V and J are TRBV7-9 and TRBJ2-2; the D gene is possibly TRBD1 (5 bases). The CDR3 consists of 18 residues. The V gene lost 1 base and the J gene lost 0 bases, with 15 bases spanning the gap. Per the germline V gene, CDR1 is SEHNR and CDR2 is FQNEAQ (reference sequence). The CDR3 is CASSLVGWGTANTGELFF. DNA for the CDR3: TGTGCCAGCAGCTTAGTGGGTTGGGGCACAGCGAACACCGGGGAGCTGTTTTTT.

The CDR3 sequence: CASSSGTVTHEQYV. The CDR3 nucleotides are TGTGCCAGCAGCTCCGGGACAGTAACCCACGAGCAGTACGTC. The chain uses TRBV6-6 and TRBJ2-7; 7 bases match TRBD1. The V and J ends lost 6 bases and 5 bases, in that order; junction bases with no gene match: 10. CDR3 length: 14 amino acids. The germline V gene encodes CDR1 MNHNY and CDR2 SVGAGI (reference sequence).

J is TRBJ1-1 and V is TRBV19, with a weak D call TRBD1 (6 bases). Germline CDR1 and CDR2: LNHDA and SQIVND (reference sequence). The CDR3 sequence is 16 residues long. Between the trimmed V and J ends, which lost 7 bases and 4 bases, there was a span of 22 bases. The CDR3 loop is CASTPLGAGGSTEAFF. The CDR3 DNA follows: TGTGCCAGTACCCCCCTGGGGGCAGGTGGGTCCACTGAAGCTTTCTTT.

A few counts support this clone. The chain carries TRBV14 and TRBJ1-4, with a tentative D call TRBD1 (6 bases). Germline-derived CDR1 and CDR2 are SGHDN and FVKESK. The CDR3 consists of 14 residues. Between the trimmed V and J ends, which lost 5 bases and 7 bases, there was a span of 14 bases. The CDR3 nucleotides read TGTGCCAGCAGCAAGGGGGTATTCGGTGAAAAACTGTTTTTT. Translated: CASSKGVFGEKLFF.

This rearrangement joins TRBV5-1 to TRBJ2-5; 9 bases are a match to TRBD1. The germline V gene encodes CDR1 SGHRS and CDR2 YFSETQ. The ends lost 7 bases at V and 2 bases at J; junction bases unmatched: 9. This CDR3 is 15 amino acids long. This chain's CDR3 is CASRPTGGAQETQYF. Here the CDR3 DNA reads TGCGCCAGCCGGCCGACAGGGGGAGCACAAGAGACCCAGTACTTC.

V usage is TRBV10-3 and J usage is TRBJ2-3; the match to TRBD2 covers 11 bases. Per germline, CDR1 ENHRY and CDR2 SYGVKD. CDR3 length equals 15 residues. The CDR3 DNA follows: TGTGCGGGCGCGGCTAGCGGGAGGAACACAGATACGCAGTATTTT. It is translated as CAGAASGRNTDTQYF.

This sequence joins TRBV27 and TRBJ2-3; D may be TRBD1 (5 bases). The germline V and J ends were trimmed by 6 bases and 4 bases, with 11 bases remaining between them. Germline V gives CDR1 MNHEY, CDR2 SMNVEV (reference sequence). CDR3 length: 13 residues. CDR3 protein: CASRALGADTQYF. The CDR3 DNA reads as TGTGCCAGCAGGGCGCTAGGGGCAGATACGCAGTATTTT.

This chain links TRBV30 with TRBJ1-4; D is perhaps TRBD1 (6 bases). The CDR3 runs 15 residues. Trimming stripped 2 bases from V and 8 bases from J, with 18 bases between. Per the germline V gene, CDR1 is GTSNPN and CDR2 is SVGIG (reference sequence). The CDR3 DNA is TGTGCCTGGAGTACCACAGGGACTACCAGGGAAAAACTGTTTTTT. This codes for CAWSTTGTTREKLFF.

The chain carries TRBV5-6 and TRBJ2-4; D not resolved. Trimming cost V 0 bases and J 0 bases, with 7 bases left between them. Looked up from germline, CDR1 is SGHDT and CDR2 is YYEEEE. CDR3 length: 15 amino acids. As DNA, the CDR3 is TGTGCCAGCAGCTTGGTGGGTGGAGCCAAAAACATTCAGTACTTC. This gives the protein CASSLVGGAKNIQYF. Drawing the rest from reference TRBV5-6 and TRBJ2-4, the complete variable domain is DAGVTQSPTHLIKTRGQQVTLRCSPKSGHDTVSWYQQALGQGPQFIFQYYEEEERQRGNFPDRFSGHQFPNYSSELNVNALLLGDSALYLCASSLVGGAKNIQYFGAGTRLSVL.

The chain is built from TRBV6-5 and TRBJ1-2; 7 nucleotides match TRBD1. This CDR3 is built from 16 residues. Germline-derived CDR1 and CDR2 are MNHEY and SVGAGI. V trimming: 4 bases; J trimming: 4 bases; junction bases outside the gene matches: 12. The CDR3: CASSLLSSGTAYGYTF. In nucleotides, the CDR3 is TGTGCCAGCAGTTTATTATCTTCAGGGACAGCCTATGGCTACACCTTC.

The CDR3 region is CASSPPGWGPWTEAFF. The CDR3 DNA reads TGTGCCAGTAGCCCCCCCGGATGGGGGCCTTGGACTGAAGCTTTCTTT. This rearrangement joins TRBV19 to TRBJ1-1; D possibly corresponds to TRBD1 (6 bases). The V and J ends lost 6 bases and 5 bases respectively, with 22 bases between them. The CDR3 loop spans 16 amino acids. Germline V gene lookup returns CDR1 LNHDA and CDR2 SQIVND (reference sequence). The full variable domain, in which reference TRBV19 and TRBJ1-1 provide the parts outside the CDR3, is DGGITQSPKYLFRKEGQNVTLSCEQNLNHDAMYWYRQDPGQGLRLIYYSQIVNDFQKGDIAEGYSVSREKKESFPLTVTSAQKNPTAFYLCASSPPGWGPWTEAFFGQGTRLTVV.

The chain recombines TRBV6-5 with TRBJ2-1; 16 bases agree with TRBD2. The V segment lost 4 bases and the J segment 9 bases; nucleotides outside the gene matches: 6. The CDR3 runs to 16 residues. Germline V gene lookup returns CDR1 MNHEY and CDR2 SVGAGI. This CDR3 reads CASSSGTSGRGGEQFF. The CDR3 nucleotides are TGTGCCAGCAGTTCCGGGACTAGCGGGAGGGGGGGTGAGCAGTTCTTC.

This clone was counted a few times. V is TRBV7-6 and J is TRBJ2-7; 11 bases are a match to TRBD2. J was trimmed by 3 bases and V by 0 bases; bases with no gene match: 4. Germline V lookup: CDR1 SGHVS, CDR2 FNYEAQ. The CDR3 covers 16 residues. The CDR3 sequence: CASSLAGLAGGYEQYF. The CDR3 nucleotides are TGTGCCAGCAGCTTAGCTGGTCTAGCGGGGGGCTACGAGCAGTACTTC.

The V gene is TRBV6-1, the J gene TRBJ2-3; the D gene could be TRBD1 or TRBD2 (5 bases each). Germline lookup yields CDR1 MNHNS and CDR2 SASEGT. V was trimmed by 0 bases and J by 6 bases, leaving 13 bases between them. This CDR3 has 15 amino acids. DNA for the CDR3: TGTGCCAGCAGTGAAGCGGGGGTCACAAAGGATACGCAGTATTTT. Amino acids: CASSEAGVTKDTQYF.

About this clone: Distinct nucleotide sequences in the sample also encode this CDR3. The J gene is TRBJ1-2, the V gene TRBV10-3; no clear D. The CDR3 contains 15 residues. Per germline, CDR1 ENHRY and CDR2 SYGVKD. V lost 0 bases and J 5 bases, leaving 13 bases between the germline ends. CDR3 protein: CAISESRPRGYGYTF. The CDR3, as DNA: TGTGCCATCAGTGAGTCGAGGCCCCGGGGTTATGGCTACACCTTC.

This chain joins TRBV5-1 and TRBJ1-2, with TRBD1 matching over 9 bases. The CDR3 is 14 residues long. CDR1 and CDR2 from the germline V gene are SGHRS and YFSETQ. The V and J ends lost 3 bases and 6 bases, in that order; junction bases with no gene match: 6. CDR3 nucleotide sequence: TGCGCCAGCAGCTCCGGACAGGGGAGCGATGGCTACACCTTC. It encodes CASSSGQGSDGYTF. Supplemented by reference TRBV5-1 and TRBJ1-2, the full variable domain reads KAGVTQTPRYLIKTRGQQVTLSCSPISGHRSVSWYQQTPGQGLQFLFEYFSETQRNKGNFPGRFSGRQFSNSRSEMNVSTLELGDSALYLCASSSGQGSDGYTFGSGTRLTVV.

This clone was observed a handful of times. J is TRBJ1-1 and V is TRBV7-9, with 9 bases aligning to TRBD1. The germline CDR1 and CDR2 sequences are SEHNR and FQNEAQ (reference sequence). The CDR3 runs to 13 residues. The trim removed 6 bases at V and 4 bases at J, leaving 3 bases unmatched. The CDR3 loop is CASSLDRGTEAFF. DNA for the CDR3: TGTGCCAGCAGTTTGGACAGGGGCACTGAAGCTTTCTTT.

This clone was seen once. This sequence joins TRBV29-1 and TRBJ2-3; D gene ambiguous. Looked up from germline, CDR1 is SQVTM and CDR2 is ANQGSEA. Trimming shortened V by 6 bases and J by 5 bases, and 6 bases separated the two germline ends. The length of the CDR3 is 10 residues. The CDR3 loop reads CSVKEDTQYF. In nucleotides, the CDR3 is TGCAGCGTGAAGGAAGATACGCAGTATTTT.

The genes are TRBV7-9 and TRBJ1-6; D is unresolved. The germline V and J ends were trimmed by 0 bases and 11 bases, with 11 bases remaining between them. Per germline, CDR1 SEHNR and CDR2 FQNEAQ (reference sequence). This CDR3 region has 14 residues. The CDR3 spells CASSLAGDVPPLHF. Written as DNA, the CDR3 is TGTGCCAGCAGCTTAGCGGGTGACGTTCCACCCCTCCACTTT.

This clone was detected only a few times. The chain joins TRBV27 to TRBJ1-2; D gene unclear. Germline V lookup: CDR1 MNHEY, CDR2 SMNVEV (reference sequence). The CDR3 is 16 residues long. The V end was cut by 3 bases, the J end by 3 bases, with 17 bases between. In nucleotides, the CDR3 is TGTGCCAGCAGTTTTGGGCGGCGCTCCTCTGACTATGGCTACACCTTC. Translating it yields CASSFGRRSSDYGYTF.

This rearrangement joins TRBV27 to TRBJ2-7; the D gene is possibly TRBD1 (5 bases). The ends were cut back, 0 bases at V and 3 bases at J, with 15 bases in the middle. CDR1 and CDR2 from the germline V gene are MNHEY and SMNVEV (reference sequence). The CDR3 runs to 16 residues. CDR3 DNA sequence: TGTGCCAGCAGTTTATCCCTCCCTGACAGTCTCTACGAGCAGTACTTC. This codes for CASSLSLPDSLYEQYF.

This chain uses TRBV6-1 with TRBJ2-5; D not resolved. CDR3 size: 11 residues. Germline V gene sequence: CDR1 MNHNS, CDR2 SASEGT. V lost 6 bases to trimming and J lost 5 bases, with 7 bases between them. The CDR3 DNA sequence: TGTGCCAGCAGGGTGGACGAGACCCAGTACTTC. It codes for CASRVDETQYF.